What follows are 30 T cell receptor beta chains derived from one specimen sequenced in a study of T cell responses to AZD1222 COVID-19 vaccine. Profiled with immunoSEQ multiplex PCR; TCRdb holds only in-frame clones, not every one. This sample has some 79,000 clones, with approximately 85% found just once. Sequences were derived from peripheral blood, sampled 28 days after the second AZD1222 dose. The receptors were sampled from an adult who received the AZD1222 COVID-19 vaccine.

This chain uses TRBV3-1 (or the pseudogene TRBV3-2) with TRBJ1-2, with D perhaps TRBD1 (6 bases). V dropped 7 bases and J dropped 6 bases, with 24 bases sitting between them. The CDR3 length is 16 residues. Germline CDR1 is LGHDT and CDR2 is YNNKEL (reference sequence). The CDR3 reads CASTKYPGRWTDGYTF. The CDR3 DNA reads as TGTGCCAGCACCAAGTATCCAGGGCGGTGGACAGATGGCTACACCTTC.

V and J are TRBV9 and TRBJ1-3, with a possible D match to TRBD1 (6 bases). The CDR3 contains 15 residues. Germline CDR1 reads SGDLS; CDR2 reads YYNGEE. V was shortened by 4 bases and J by 0 bases, with 11 bases between the two germline ends. The CDR3 loop reads CASSRGGDSGNTIYF. CDR3 in DNA: TGTGCCAGCAGCAGAGGGGGGGACTCTGGAAACACCATATATTTT.

The chain is built from TRBV7-3 and TRBJ2-1, with D unresolved. Germline CDR1 SGHTA, CDR2 FQGTGA. Trimming removed 0 bases at V and 3 bases at J, with 6 bases between. The CDR3 has 14 residues. CDR3 sequence: CASSLTFDYNEQFF. CDR3 bases: TGTGCCAGCAGCTTAACTTTCGACTACAATGAGCAGTTCTTC.

The DNA of the CDR3 is TGCGCCAGCAGCGAAATGACTAGCGGCAACTACGAGCAGTACTTC. Its protein product is CASSEMTSGNYEQYF. J is TRBJ2-7 and V is TRBV5-1; 9 nucleotides align to TRBD2. The CDR3 totals 15 residues. The V gene's germline CDR1 is SGHRS and CDR2 YFSETQ. V dropped 4 bases and J dropped 3; count of bases not matched to a gene: 8.

For the CDR3, the DNA is TGTGCCAGCAGTGAACTACAGGGTTTATCCTACGAGCAGTACTTC. Protein product: CASSELQGLSYEQYF. The chain has TRBV25-1 and TRBJ2-7, with D perhaps matching TRBD1 (6 bases). CDR1 is MGHDK, CDR2 SYGVNS, per germline. The CDR3 length is 15 residues. Trimming stripped 2 bases from V and 1 base from J, with 12 bases between.

The chain employs TRBV29-1 and TRBJ2-3, with TRBD2 matching 8 bases. Germline loops: CDR1 SQVTM, CDR2 ANQGSEA. V dropped 6 bases and J dropped 4; count of bases not matched to a gene: 6. CDR3 length: 13 amino acids. This CDR3 is CSVSGSSADTQYF. CDR3 in DNA: TGCAGCGTGAGCGGGAGCTCGGCAGATACGCAGTATTTT.

This clone was detected only a few times. This chain uses TRBV25-1 with TRBJ1-1, with a tentative D call TRBD1 (5 bases). This CDR3 is built from 16 residues. Trimming left V 4 bases short and J 0 bases short, with 15 bases between. Germline V gives CDR1 MGHDK, CDR2 SYGVNS. For the CDR3, the DNA is TGTGCCAGCAGTGGGGACCGGTACTTTATGAACACTGAAGCTTTCTTT. Its protein product is CASSGDRYFMNTEAFF.

This clone occurred once. V is TRBV28 and J is TRBJ1-5; TRBD1 matches at 8 bases. Trimming removed 2 bases from V and 6 bases from J; junction bases left unmatched: 6. The germline V gene encodes CDR1 MDHEN and CDR2 SYDVKM. This CDR3 comprises 15 residues. CDR3 residues: CASSLGTGAGQPQHF. The CDR3 DNA is TGTGCCAGCAGTTTAGGGACAGGAGCGGGTCAGCCCCAGCATTTT.

The chain employs TRBV18 and TRBJ1-6, with TRBD1 as a possible D gene (5 bases). V gave up 5 bases and J gave up 8 bases, with 7 bases separating them. This CDR3 comprises 12 residues. Per the germline V gene, CDR1 is KGHSH and CDR2 is LQKENI. As DNA, the CDR3 is TGTGCCAGCTCAGGGACTGATTCACCCCTCCACTTT. Amino acids: CASSGTDSPLHF.

CDR3 sequence reads: CASSPGLEGTQYF. In DNA, the CDR3 is TGTGCCAGCTCACCAGGGCTAGAAGGGACCCAGTACTTC. The gene calls are TRBV18 and TRBJ2-5; D is undetermined. Germline values: CDR1 KGHSH, CDR2 LQKENI. V gave up 2 bases and J gave up 7 bases, with 11 bases separating them. The CDR3 spans 13 residues. Based on the CDR3 plus reference TRBV18 and TRBJ2-5, the full variable domain is NAGVMQNPRHLVRRRGQEARLRCSPMKGHSHVYWYRQLPEEGLKFMVYLQKENIIDESGMPKERFSAEFPKEGPSILRIQQVVRGDSAAYFCASSPGLEGTQYFGPGTRLLVL.

The rearrangement joins TRBV9 to TRBJ1-6, with D perhaps matching TRBD1 (6 bases). The CDR3 runs 17 residues. Deletions cut 3 bases from V and 7 bases from J, with 20 bases between. CDR1 SGDLS and CDR2 YYNGEE come from the germline V gene. The CDR3 DNA follows: TGTGCCAGCAGCGGAAACTACAGGGTGGTGGAAAATTCACCCCTCCACTTT. It is translated as CASSGNYRVVENSPLHF.

This clone was detected only a few times. This chain connects TRBV27 to TRBJ2-7; D is unresolved. The CDR3 contains 13 residues. Germline V CDR1 and CDR2: MNHEY, SMNVEV (reference sequence). V lost 4 bases and J lost 5, with 12 bases in between. The CDR3 loop reads CASSSPLDHEQYF. In nucleotides, the CDR3 is TGTGCCAGCAGTTCCCCACTGGACCACGAGCAGTACTTC.

This chain joins TRBV7-2 and TRBJ1-4, with 9 bases identical to TRBD1. Germline CDR1 reads SGHTA; CDR2 reads FQGNSA. Trimming took 5 bases from V and 7 from J; bases not matched to a gene: 8. This CDR3 has 15 amino acids. CDR3 sequence: CASSGTGTLSEKLFF. CDR3 coding DNA: TGTGCCAGCAGCGGGACAGGGACCCTTAGTGAAAAACTGTTTTTT.

The gene calls are TRBV28 and TRBJ1-1; D remains ambiguous. V was clipped by 4 bases and J by 7 bases, with 10 bases between them. CDR1 and CDR2 from the germline V gene are MDHEN and SYDVKM. The CDR3 runs 12 residues. The CDR3 here is CASSSTTREAFF. The CDR3 nucleotides read TGTGCCAGCAGTTCGACAACCCGTGAAGCTTTCTTT.

Comment on this clone: One end of the junction varies from germline; a read error may be responsible. The rearrangement links TRBV7-9 to TRBJ1-1; D is unresolved. The CDR3 is 11 residues long. The germline gives CDR1 SEHNR, CDR2 FQNEAQ (reference sequence). CDR3 region: CASSRDTEAFF. CDR3 DNA sequence: TGTGCCAGCAGCCGAGACACGGAAGCTTTCTTT.

The V and J genes are TRBV28 and TRBJ1-2, with D unresolved. Deletions cut 7 bases from V and 4 bases from J, with 10 bases between. This CDR3 has 12 residues. Germline-derived CDR1 and CDR2 are MDHEN and SYDVKM. CDR3 amino acids: CASITEPYGYTF. CDR3 nucleotide sequence: TGTGCCAGCATAACCGAGCCCTATGGCTACACCTTC.

CDR3 in amino acids: CAISGDRGYEKLFF. In DNA, the CDR3 is TGTGCCATCAGTGGTGACAGGGGTTATGAAAAACTGTTTTTT. V is TRBV10-3 and J is TRBJ1-4; 8 nucleotides match TRBD1. Germline assignment: CDR1 ENHRY and CDR2 SYGVKD. Unmatched junction bases numbered 4, after V lost 4 bases and J lost 6 bases. The CDR3 totals 14 residues.

This sequence joins TRBV27 and TRBJ2-5; no reliable D call. This CDR3 has 15 amino acids. The germline V gene has CDR1 MNHEY and CDR2 SMNVEV (reference sequence). The germline V and J ends were trimmed by 5 bases and 2 bases, with 15 bases remaining between them. The CDR3 here is CASSRSLAQQETQYF. The CDR3 coding sequence is TGTGCCAGCAGTAGGAGCCTCGCGCAGCAAGAGACCCAGTACTTC.

CDR3 amino acids: CASSSPRDNNQPQHF. The CDR3 bases are TGTGCCAGCAGCAGCCCGCGGGACAACAATCAGCCCCAGCATTTT. The chain couples TRBV6-5 to TRBJ1-5; D is possibly TRBD1 (6 bases). CDR3 length equals 15 residues. V shed 6 bases and J shed 3 bases, with 15 bases lying between them. The germline V gene has CDR1 MNHEY and CDR2 SVGAGI.

The rearrangement joins TRBV2 to TRBJ2-5; no firm D call. This CDR3 region has 11 residues. Germline CDR1 SNHLY, CDR2 FYNNEI. Deletions cut 1 base from V and 7 bases from J, with 4 bases between. The chain's CDR3 is CASSEVGTQYF. In DNA, the CDR3 is TGTGCCAGCAGTGAAGTGGGGACCCAGTACTTC.

The rearrangement joins TRBV30 to TRBJ2-7; maybe TRBD1 (5 bases). The V end lost 5 bases, the J end lost 9 bases, and 20 bases lay between the germline ends. The CDR3 has 13 amino acids. Looked up from germline, CDR1 is GTSNPN and CDR2 is SVGIG (reference sequence). CDR3 in amino acids: CAWGTGQFLGQYF. The CDR3 DNA reads as TGTGCCTGGGGCACCGGACAATTCCTGGGGCAGTACTTC.

The chain links TRBV4-3 to TRBJ2-1, with TRBD2 as a possible D gene (5 bases). Between the trimmed V and J ends, which lost 0 bases and 8 bases, there was a span of 14 bases. This CDR3 contains 15 residues. Germline CDR1 and CDR2: LGHNA and YSLEER. The CDR3 coding sequence is TGCGCCAGCAGCCAAGAAAGACGAGGAGGCGATGAGCAGTTCTTC. Amino acid sequence: CASSQERRGGDEQFF.

This chain links TRBV3-1 (or the pseudogene TRBV3-2) with TRBJ1-5; D is possibly TRBD1 (6 bases). The CDR3 totals 16 residues. CDR1 is LGHDT, CDR2 YNNKEL, per germline (reference sequence). V was pared by 1 base and J by 2 bases, with 12 bases between. The CDR3 is CASSQGRGHGNQPQHF. The CDR3 nucleotides are TGTGCCAGCAGCCAAGGCCGGGGGCATGGCAATCAGCCCCAGCATTTT.

The rearrangement uses TRBV6-5 and TRBJ1-2; D uncertain. The CDR3 is made up of 13 amino acids. From germline, CDR1 is MNHEY and CDR2 SVGAGI. Trimming took 7 bases from V and 8 from J, leaving 17 bases between them. The chain's CDR3 is CASTSGEAFGYTF. CDR3 nucleotide sequence: TGTGCCAGCACTTCCGGGGAGGCTTTCGGCTACACCTTC.

This sequence joins TRBV24-1 and TRBJ1-1, with no clear D. V gave up 4 bases and J gave up 0 bases, with 8 bases separating them. The CDR3 runs 14 residues. Germline V gene data show CDR1 as KGHDR and CDR2 as SFDVKD. CDR3 nucleotide sequence: TGTGCCACCAGTGACGCGGATATGAACACTGAAGCTTTCTTT. Protein sequence: CATSDADMNTEAFF.

This clone was observed a handful of times. The J gene is TRBJ2-1, the V gene TRBV24-1; possibly TRBD1 or TRBD2 for D (5 bases each). CDR3 length equals 17 residues. V was trimmed by 0 bases and J by 1 base, leaving 12 bases between them. Germline lookup yields CDR1 KGHDR and CDR2 SFDVKD. CDR3 protein: CATSDLRGGGSYNEQFF. CDR3 DNA sequence: TGTGCCACCAGTGATTTGCGGGGCGGCGGGTCCTACAATGAGCAGTTCTTC.

This chain links TRBV3-1 (or the pseudogene TRBV3-2) with TRBJ2-5; D perhaps matches TRBD2 (6 bases). The CDR3 is 16 residues long. Germline V gene sequence: CDR1 LGHDT, CDR2 YNNKEL (reference sequence). V was shortened by 2 bases and J by 5 bases, with 18 bases between the two germline ends. The CDR3 loop reads CASSQPRGTEWETQYF. As DNA, the CDR3 is TGTGCCAGCAGCCAACCCCGCGGGACTGAATGGGAGACCCAGTACTTC.

The chain joins TRBV5-4 to TRBJ2-1; TRBD1 matches at 7 bases. The trim removed 4 bases at V and 5 bases at J, leaving 3 bases unmatched. There are 13 residues in the CDR3. Per germline, CDR1 SGHNT and CDR2 YYREEE (reference sequence). CDR3 in DNA: TGTGCCAGCAGCCAGACAGGGAACAATGAGCAGTTCTTC. Translation: CASSQTGNNEQFF.

This rearrangement joins TRBV24-1 to TRBJ1-5; the match to TRBD1 covers 7 bases. Per germline, CDR1 KGHDR and CDR2 SFDVKD. Trimming cost V 4 bases and J 7 bases; bases outside gene matches: 6. This CDR3 is 14 amino acids long. The CDR3 region is CATSEPGGGQPQHF. In nucleotides, the CDR3 is TGTGCCACCAGTGAGCCAGGGGGTGGCCAGCCCCAGCATTTT.

This rearrangement joins TRBV5-1 to TRBJ2-3; TRBD1 is a possible D gene (6 bases). With 4 bases removed from V and 1 base from J, the gap between germline ends came to 13 bases. The germline V gene has CDR1 SGHRS and CDR2 YFSETQ. There are 15 residues in the CDR3. CDR3 protein: CASSPDRFGTDTQYF. CDR3 DNA: TGCGCCAGCAGCCCCGACAGGTTTGGCACAGATACGCAGTATTTT.